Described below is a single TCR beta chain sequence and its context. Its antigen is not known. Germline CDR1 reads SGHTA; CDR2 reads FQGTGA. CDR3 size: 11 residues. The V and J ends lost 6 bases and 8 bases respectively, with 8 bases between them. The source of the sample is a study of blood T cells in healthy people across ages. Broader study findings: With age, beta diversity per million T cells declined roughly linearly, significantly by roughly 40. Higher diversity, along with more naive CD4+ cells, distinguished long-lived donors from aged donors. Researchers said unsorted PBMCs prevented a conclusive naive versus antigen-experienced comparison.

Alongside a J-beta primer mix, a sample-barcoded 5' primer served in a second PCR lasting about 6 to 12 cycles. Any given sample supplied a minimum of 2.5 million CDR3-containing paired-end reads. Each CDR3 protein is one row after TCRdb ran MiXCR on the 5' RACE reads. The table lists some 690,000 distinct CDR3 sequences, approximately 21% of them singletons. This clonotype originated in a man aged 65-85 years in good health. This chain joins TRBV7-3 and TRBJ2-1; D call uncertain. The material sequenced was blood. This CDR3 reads CASRSGDEQFF. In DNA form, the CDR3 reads TGTGCCAGCAGGTCTGGGGATGAGCAGTTCTTC. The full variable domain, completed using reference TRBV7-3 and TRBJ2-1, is GAGVSQTPSNKVTEKGKYVELRCDPISGHTALYWYRQSLGQGPEFLIYFQGTGAADDSGLPNDRFFAVRPEGSVSTLKIQRTERGDSAVYLCASRSGDEQFFGPGTRLTVL.